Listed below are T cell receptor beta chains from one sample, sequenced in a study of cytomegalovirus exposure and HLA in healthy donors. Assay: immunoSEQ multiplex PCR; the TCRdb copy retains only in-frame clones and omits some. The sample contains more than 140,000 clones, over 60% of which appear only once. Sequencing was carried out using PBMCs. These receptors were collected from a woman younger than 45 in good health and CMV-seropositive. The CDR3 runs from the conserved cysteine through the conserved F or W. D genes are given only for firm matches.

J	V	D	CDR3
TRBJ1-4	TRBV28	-	CASRQAGEKLFF
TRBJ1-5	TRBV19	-	CASSIPGKNQPQHF
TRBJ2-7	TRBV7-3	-	CASSIGGSSYEQYF
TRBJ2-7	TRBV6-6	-	CASTQGGGPYEQYF
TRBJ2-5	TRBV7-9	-	CASTQDTQETQYF
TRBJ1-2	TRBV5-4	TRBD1	CASSRPLSNLGGDYGYTF
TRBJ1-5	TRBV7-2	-	CASSPAGQVRWPQHF
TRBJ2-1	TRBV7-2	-	CASRQVKQFF
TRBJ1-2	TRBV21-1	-	CASSGQARSDYGYTF
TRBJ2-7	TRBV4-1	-	CASSQQAFDREAYEQYF
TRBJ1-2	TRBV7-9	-	CASRDTGYSGYGYTF
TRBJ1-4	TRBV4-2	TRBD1	CASSQTGGFEKLFF
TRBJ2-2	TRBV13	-	CASSLLRLVTGELFF
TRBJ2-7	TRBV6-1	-	CASSEGGGGFYEQYF
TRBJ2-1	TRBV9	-	CASSVGGGSADEQFF
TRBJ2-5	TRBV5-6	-	CASSLGGSGETQYF
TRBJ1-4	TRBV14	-	CASSQGLLGSEKLFF
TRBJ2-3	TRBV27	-	CASSPTRSPQYF
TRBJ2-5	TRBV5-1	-	CASSLTAQETQYF
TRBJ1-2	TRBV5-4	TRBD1	CASSLGGQTNYGYTF
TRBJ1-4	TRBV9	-	CASNLGRDDATNEKLFF
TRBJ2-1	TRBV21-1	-	CASSKEGTSGSNNEQFF
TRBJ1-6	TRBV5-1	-	CASSSGDGTLKPLHF
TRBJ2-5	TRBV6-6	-	CASSLRSGAQETQYF
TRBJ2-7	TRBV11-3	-	CASSQSGEQYF
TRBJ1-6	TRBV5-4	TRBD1	CASSLSDRDSPLHF
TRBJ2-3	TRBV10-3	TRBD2	CAISLSGRERNTQYF
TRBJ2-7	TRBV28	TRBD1	CASSSIGGTGGVRPYEQYF
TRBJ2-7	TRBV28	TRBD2	CASRAGGLGTTEQYF
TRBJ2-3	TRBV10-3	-	CAISEGQPSADTQYF
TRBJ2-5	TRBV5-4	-	CASSLSGNFQETQYF
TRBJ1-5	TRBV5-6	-	CASSLGRGSNQPQHF
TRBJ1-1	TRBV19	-	CASSRLGRGGTEAFF
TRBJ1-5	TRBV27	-	CASSFSGHGDQPQHF
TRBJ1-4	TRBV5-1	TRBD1	CASSLVGDSNEKLFF
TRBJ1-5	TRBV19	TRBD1	CASTFTTRDRGLNSNQPQHF
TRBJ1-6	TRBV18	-	CASSPPVGDSPLHF
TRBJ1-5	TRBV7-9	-	CASWGDQPQHF
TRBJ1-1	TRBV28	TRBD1	CASSLDRAGNTEAFF
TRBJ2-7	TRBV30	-	CAWARDPQAYEQYF
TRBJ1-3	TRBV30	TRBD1	CARQGSGNTIYF
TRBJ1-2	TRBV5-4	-	CASSSSLNRVEGGYTF
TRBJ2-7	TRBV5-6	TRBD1	CASSFRRDRGRRVGYEQYF
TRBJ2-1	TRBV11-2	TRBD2	CASHPSGSNEQFF
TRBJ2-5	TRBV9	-	CASSPTTGSQETQYF
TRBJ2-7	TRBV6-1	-	CASSEAPGGSYEQYF
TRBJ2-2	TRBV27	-	CASRPLGQIDPDTGELFF
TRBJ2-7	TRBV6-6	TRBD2	CASSYLGLAGGEQYF
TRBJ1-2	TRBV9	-	CASSEGLYGYTF
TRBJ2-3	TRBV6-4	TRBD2	CASSELAGGSDTQYF
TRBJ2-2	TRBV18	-	CASSPPSQGGGAGELFF
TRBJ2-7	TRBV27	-	CASSLDYRDYEQYF
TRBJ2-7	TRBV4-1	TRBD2	CASSQVSSGGYEQYF
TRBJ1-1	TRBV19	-	CASSLRGNTEAFF